This TCR beta chain was found in a study of beta chain features in type 1 diabetes. Study outcomes and limitations: High-TCR-expressing cells could be over-represented by cDNA sequencing. For type 1 diabetes patients, VDJ junctions showed fewer insertions and more deletions. The study found moderately but significantly shorter TCRB CDR3s in all four CD4+ subsets of Type 1 diabetes patients.

Trimming removed 5 bases from V and 1 base from J; junction bases left unmatched: 6. In germline, CDR1 is SGHAT, CDR2 FQNNGV. CDR3 size: 16 residues. This clone was observed a handful of times. Its cognate antigen is unknown. The sequenced template was cDNA made from the entire isolated RNA. Sequenced by immunoSEQ multiplex PCR; TCRdb stores in-frame clones only, minus some. The sample shows some 330,000 clones, approximately 12% of them seen only once. This chain connects TRBV11-2 to TRBJ2-5; 11 nucleotides agree with TRBD2. What was sequenced was naive CD4+ T cells from blood. The receptor was isolated from a woman aged 18-30 years with type 1 diabetes. CDR3 in amino acids: CASSESLAGGQETQYF. CDR3 nucleotides: TGTGCCAGCAGCGAATCGCTAGCGGGGGGCCAAGAGACCCAGTACTTC.